The 4 T cell receptor beta chains presented below share a single source sample, sequenced in a study of cytomegalovirus exposure and HLA in healthy donors. It was with 60 Vbeta and 13 Jbeta primers that the PCR ran. Produced via immunoSEQ multiplex PCR; TCRdb's table is partial and in-frame only. The table records over 200,000 clones, around 73% of them present only once. Sequencing was performed on PBMCs. The source of these receptors is a male donor in good health and CMV-seronegative.

In regard to this clone: The junction differs from germline at one of its ends, possibly a read error. The chain carries TRBV7-9 and TRBJ1-1; D may be TRBD1 (6 bases). CDR1 SEHNR and CDR2 FQNEAQ come from the germline V gene (reference sequence). This CDR3 comprises 12 residues. This CDR3 reads CSSSPGDRGAFF. The CDR3 nucleotides are TGTTCCAGCAGCCCAGGGGATCGGGGAGCTTTCTTT.

The V call is TRBV18, the J call TRBJ2-1; D not resolved. This CDR3 contains 14 residues. The germline gives CDR1 KGHSH, CDR2 LQKENI. V was trimmed by 0 bases and J by 4 bases, leaving 7 bases between them. CDR3 DNA sequence: TGTGCCAGCTCACCACCTGCAGTGTACAATGAGCAGTTCTTC. Protein product: CASSPPAVYNEQFF.

The chain recombines TRBV28 with TRBJ1-2; 9 nucleotides agree with TRBD1. Germline V CDR1 and CDR2: MDHEN, SYDVKM. The V and J ends lost 5 bases and 8 bases, in that order; junction bases with no gene match: 12. CDR3 length: 15 amino acids. CDR3 coding DNA: TGTGCCAGCAGTCTACACCAGACAGGGGGTTACGGCTACACCTTC. It translates to CASSLHQTGGYGYTF.

V gene TRBV30 combines with J gene TRBJ2-5; TRBD1 matches 7 bases. The CDR3 length is 13 residues. V trimming: 3 bases; J trimming: 5 bases; junction bases outside the gene matches: 6. The V gene's germline CDR1 is GTSNPN and CDR2 SVGIG (reference sequence). In DNA, the CDR3 is TGTGCCTGGAGCACAGGGGCGTGGGAGACCCAGTACTTC. Its translation is CAWSTGAWETQYF. The variable domain in full, completed from reference TRBV30 and TRBJ2-5, reads SQTIHQWPATLVQPVGSPLSLECTVEGTSNPNLYWYRQAAGRGLQLLFYSVGIGQISSEVPQNLSASRPQDRQFILSSKKLLLSDSGFYLCAWSTGAWETQYFGPGTRLLVL.